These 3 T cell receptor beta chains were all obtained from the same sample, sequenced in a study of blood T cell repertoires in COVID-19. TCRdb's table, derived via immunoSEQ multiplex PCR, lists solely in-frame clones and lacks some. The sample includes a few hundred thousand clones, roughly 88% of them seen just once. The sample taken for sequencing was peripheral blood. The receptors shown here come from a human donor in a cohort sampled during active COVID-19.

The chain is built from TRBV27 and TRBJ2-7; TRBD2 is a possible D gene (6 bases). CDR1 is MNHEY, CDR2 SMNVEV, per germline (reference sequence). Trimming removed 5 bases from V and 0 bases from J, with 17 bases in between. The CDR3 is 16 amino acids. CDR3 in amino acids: CASSVTGTVSSYEQYF. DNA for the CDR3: TGTGCCAGCAGTGTTACCGGGACTGTGAGCTCCTACGAGCAGTACTTC.

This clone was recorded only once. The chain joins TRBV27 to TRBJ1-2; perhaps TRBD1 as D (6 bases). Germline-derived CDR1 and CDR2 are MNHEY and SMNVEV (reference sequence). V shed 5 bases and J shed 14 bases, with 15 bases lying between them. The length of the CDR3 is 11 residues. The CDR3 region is CASSPDRFKTF. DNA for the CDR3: TGTGCCAGCAGTCCAGACAGGTTTAAAACCTTC.

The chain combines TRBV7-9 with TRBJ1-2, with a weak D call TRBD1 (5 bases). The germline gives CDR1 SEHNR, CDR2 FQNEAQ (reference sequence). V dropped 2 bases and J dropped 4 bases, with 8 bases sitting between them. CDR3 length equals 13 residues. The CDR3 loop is CASSLMDTYGYTF. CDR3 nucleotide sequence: TGTGCCAGCAGCTTAATGGACACCTATGGCTACACCTTC.